This TCR beta chain derives from a study of CD8+ T cells in alopecia areata. Study in general: Those patients who were treated received oral tofacitinib, which was given at 5 to 10 mg twice daily for moderate-to-severe alopecia areata. Notes on the study in general: Higher clonality than in normal scalp was seen in lesional scalp, especially alopecia totalis/universalis. In scalp and blood during tofacitinib, many expanded lesional clones persisted.

Extracted from the samples, RNA was reverse transcribed into cDNA to serve as the sequencing template. TCRdb keeps only in-frame clones here, not all; method: immunoSEQ multiplex PCR. The sample records more than 200,000 clones, around 43% being singletons. The CDR3 covers 13 residues. Germline assignment: CDR1 MDHEN and CDR2 SYDVKM. V was cut by 7 bases and J by 4 bases, with 13 bases left in between. This sample's treatment: oral pan-JAK inhibitor, 5-10 mg twice daily. For this clone: Its antigen is currently unknown.

The input for sequencing was CD4+ T cells sorted from blood, taken around week 36, from a patient treated with tofacitinib. The J gene is TRBJ1-1, the V gene TRBV28, with D possibly being TRBD1 (5 bases). This sequence originates from a human donor with alopecia areata. CDR3 coding DNA: TGTGCCAGCACCAGGGCGGGGGGCACTGAAGCTTTCTTT. This codes for CASTRAGGTEAFF.